The present TCR beta chain was sequenced within a study of T cell repertoires in cytomegalovirus infection (dated by TCRdb to between 2018 and 2021). Concerning the study at large: Alongside well-studied HLA-B-restricted epitopes, the peptide stimulations were aimed at recently identified HLA-C-restricted CMV epitopes, whose presentation resists viral immunomodulation. Donor HLA type was relevant to the analysis, as public TCR beta signatures indicated carriage of CMV infection together with the matching HLA type. The full study reports these points: The ex vivo response was dominated by HLA-C-restricted CMV-specific TCR beta clonotypes, which also provided the single most frequent clonotype in two of eight donors. In both this cohort and an independent cohort of several hundred donors, the cumulative frequency of public TCR beta family members distinguished carriers of CMV infection plus the relevant HLA type.

Reading from cysteine to phenylalanine, the CDR3 counts 16 amino acids. This entry keeps only the CDR3 DNA: 48 bases, framed from base 1. The sample's treatment or condition label, in plain terms: in vitro stimulation with specific CMV peptide epitopes to enrich CMV-specific T cells. Points on this clonotype: No antigen is known for it. The germline gene is not matched at one end of the junction; a read error may be the cause.

TCRdb records Illumina HiSeq 1500 as the sequencer. TCRdb passed the public sequencing reads through fastp at Q25 and MiXCR, retaining productive beta sequences. Every CDR3 protein is listed once, alongside the most common genes and DNA of its rows. The sample table lists some 920,000 distinct CDR3 sequences, roughly 30% of them with a count of one. In total, the top ten clones hold about 14% of the sample. This TCR came from a human donor in good health (CMV status not recorded). Some clones in this sample may be carry-over from other donors' samples. This sequence uses TRBV5-3 and TRBJ2-2; 9 middle bases align to TRBD1. TRBV5-3 is placed among ORFs of uncertain function. Source: cultured CD8+ T cells from PBMCs, taken from culture after CMV antigen stimulation. CDR3 protein: CASSFATGGPTGELFF. At the DNA level, the sequence is TGTGCCAGCAGCTTCGCGACAGGGGGTCCTACCGGGGAGCTGTTTTTT.